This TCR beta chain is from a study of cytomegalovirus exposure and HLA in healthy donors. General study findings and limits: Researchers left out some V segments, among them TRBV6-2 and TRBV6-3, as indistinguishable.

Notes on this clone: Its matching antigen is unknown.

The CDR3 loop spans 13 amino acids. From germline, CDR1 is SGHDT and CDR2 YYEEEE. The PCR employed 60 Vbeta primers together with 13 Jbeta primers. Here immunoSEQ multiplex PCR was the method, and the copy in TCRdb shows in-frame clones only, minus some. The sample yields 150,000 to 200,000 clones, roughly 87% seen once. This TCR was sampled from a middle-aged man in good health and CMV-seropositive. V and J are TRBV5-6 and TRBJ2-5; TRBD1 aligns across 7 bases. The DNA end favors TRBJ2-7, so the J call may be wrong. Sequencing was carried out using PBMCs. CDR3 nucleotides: TGTGCCAGCAGCCAGACAGGGTTTAACGAGCAGTACTTC. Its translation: CASSQTGFNEQYF.